This T cell receptor beta chain originates from a study of graft-versus-host responses after intestinal transplantation. Study-wide results and caveats: Detected in recipient marrow were GvH clones, some of which were first observed in ileum or blood.

Data came from immunoSEQ multiplex PCR; TCRdb stores just in-frame clones and leaves some out. The sample has about 20,000 clones, 38% seen once; the top ten hold approximately 0.9%. CDR3 length: 14 amino acids. CDR1 is MNHNS and CDR2 is SASEGT in the germline V gene. Trimming took 5 bases from V and 3 from J, leaving 13 bases between them. Specimen: alloreactive CD4+ T cells from a mixed lymphocyte reaction culture, collected before intestinal transplant. Subset specified: CFSE-low proliferating T cells sorted from roughly 6-day pre-transplant mixed lymphocyte reaction (GvH or HvG direction). The TCR comes from a human patient who received an intestinal transplant. J is TRBJ1-1 and V is TRBV6-1, with D possibly matching TRBD1 (5 bases). The CDR3 region is CASSPVRGYTEAFF. The CDR3, as DNA: TGTGCCAGCAGTCCTGTGAGGGGATACACTGAAGCTTTCTTT.